Following are 2 T cell receptor beta chains from one sample sequenced in a study of shared clonotypes between healthy human individuals. The table came from immunoSEQ multiplex PCR; TCRdb's copy has only in-frame clones and leaves some out. The repertoire holds 2 million to 2.5 million clones, with 93% as singletons. The sequenced sample consisted of naive CD4+ T cells from PBMCs. Subset noted: CD45RA+ positively selected. All receptors come from a man aged 18-30 years in good health. Some clones in this sample may be carry-over from other donors' samples.

Only a few counts were recorded for this clone. The chain recombines TRBV4-1 with TRBJ2-2, with D perhaps TRBD1 or TRBD2 (5 bases each). There are 16 residues in the CDR3. The V end lost 1 base, the J end lost 6 bases, and 15 bases lay between the germline ends. Germline V gene lookup returns CDR1 MGHRA and CDR2 YSYEKL. DNA for the CDR3: TGCGCCAGCAGCCAAGCGTTACTCCGGGGACCCGGGGAGCTGTTTTTT. This codes for CASSQALLRGPGELFF.

The V and J genes are TRBV6-1 and TRBJ1-2, with TRBD1 as a possible D gene (5 bases). The CDR3 consists of 13 residues. CDR1 is MNHNS, CDR2 SASEGT, per germline. Trimming left V 2 bases short and J 6 bases short, with 10 bases between. The CDR3 is CASSEQGGDGYTF. In DNA, the CDR3 is TGTGCCAGCAGTGAACAGGGCGGGGATGGCTACACCTTC.